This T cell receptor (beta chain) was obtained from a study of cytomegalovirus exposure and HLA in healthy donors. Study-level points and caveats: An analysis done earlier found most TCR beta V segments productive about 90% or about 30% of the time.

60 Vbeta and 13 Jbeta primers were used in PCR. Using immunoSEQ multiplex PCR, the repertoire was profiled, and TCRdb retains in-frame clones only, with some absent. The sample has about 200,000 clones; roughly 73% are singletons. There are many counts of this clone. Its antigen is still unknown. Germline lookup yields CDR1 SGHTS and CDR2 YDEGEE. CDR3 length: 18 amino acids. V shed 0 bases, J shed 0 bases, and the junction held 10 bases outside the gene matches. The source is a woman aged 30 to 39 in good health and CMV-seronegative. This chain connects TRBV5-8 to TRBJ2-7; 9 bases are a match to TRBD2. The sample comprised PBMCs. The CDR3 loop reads CASSLAWGLADSSYEQYF. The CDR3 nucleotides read TGTGCCAGCAGCTTGGCGTGGGGACTAGCTGACAGCTCCTACGAGCAGTACTTC.